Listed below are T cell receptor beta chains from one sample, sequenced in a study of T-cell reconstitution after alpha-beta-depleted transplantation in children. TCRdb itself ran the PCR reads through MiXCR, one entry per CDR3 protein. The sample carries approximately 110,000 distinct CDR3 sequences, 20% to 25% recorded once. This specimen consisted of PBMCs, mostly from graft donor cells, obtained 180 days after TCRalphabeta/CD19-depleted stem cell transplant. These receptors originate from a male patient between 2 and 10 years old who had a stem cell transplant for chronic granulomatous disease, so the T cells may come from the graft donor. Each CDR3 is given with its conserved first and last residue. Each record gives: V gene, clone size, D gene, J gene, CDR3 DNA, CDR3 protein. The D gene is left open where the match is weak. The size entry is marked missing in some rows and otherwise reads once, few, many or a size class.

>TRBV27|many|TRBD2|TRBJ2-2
TGTGCCAGCAGTTTTGGGCCGGGAGGGGTTTTTGGCACCGGGGAGCTGTTTTTT
CASSFGPGGVFGTGELFF
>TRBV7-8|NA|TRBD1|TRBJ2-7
TGTGCCAGCAGCGAGTGGACAGGTGCAGGCCCCGAGCAGTACTTC
CASSEWTGAGPEQYF
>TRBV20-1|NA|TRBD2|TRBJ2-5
TGCAGTGCTCGCCGGGGTAGCGGGCCTGAGAAGACCCAGTACTTC
CSARRGSGPEKTQYF
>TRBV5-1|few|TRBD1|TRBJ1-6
TGCGCCAGCAGCGATTCCGGGACAGGGAAGACGTCCTATAATTCACCCCTCCACTTT
CASSDSGTGKTSYNSPLHF
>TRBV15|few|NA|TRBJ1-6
TGTGCCACCAGCAGATCTACTGGGGTTAGCTCCTATAATTCACCCCTCCACTTT
CATSRSTGVSSYNSPLHF
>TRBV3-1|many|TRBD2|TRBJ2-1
TGTGCCAGCAGCCAAGTAACCGGGACTACCAACAATGAGCAGTTCTTC
CASSQVTGTTNNEQFF
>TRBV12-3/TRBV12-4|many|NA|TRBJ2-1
TGTGCCAGCAGTTTCGAGGGATCCGCCTACAATGAGCAGTTCTTC
CASSFEGSAYNEQFF
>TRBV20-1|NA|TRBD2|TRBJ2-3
TGCAGTGGAAGAAGCGGGGGGGCAGGGGATACGCAGTATTTT
CSGRSGGAGDTQYF
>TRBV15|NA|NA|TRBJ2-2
TGTGCCACCAGCAGGGCGCTCGCCGGGGAGCTGTTTTTT
CATSRALAGELFF
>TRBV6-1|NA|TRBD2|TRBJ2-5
TGTGCCAGCAGACGTAGCGGGAGCGGGAGGGAGACCCAGTACTTC
CASRRSGSGRETQYF
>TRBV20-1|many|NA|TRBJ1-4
TGCAGTGCTAGGAGACCTAATGAAAAACTGTTTTTT
CSARRPNEKLFF
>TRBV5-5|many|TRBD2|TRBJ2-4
TGTGCCAGCAGCCCGACGGGGGGGGCAAACATTCAGTACTTC
CASSPTGGANIQYF
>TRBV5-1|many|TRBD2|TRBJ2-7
TGCGCCAGCAGCCCGGGACTAGCGGGGCCCTACGAGCAGTACTTC
CASSPGLAGPYEQYF
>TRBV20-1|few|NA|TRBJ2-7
TGCAGTGCTTCCCATAGCCGATCTCCCTACGAGCAGTACTTC
CSASHSRSPYEQYF
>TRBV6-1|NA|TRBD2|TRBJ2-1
TGTGCCAGCAGTGAACTGACGGGAGGGCCGGGTGAGCAGTTCTTC
CASSELTGGPGEQFF
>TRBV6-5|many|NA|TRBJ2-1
TGTGCCAGCAGTCCTCAGCCTTACAATGAGCAGTTCTTC
CASSPQPYNEQFF
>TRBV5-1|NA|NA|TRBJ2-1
TGCGCCAGCAGCTTGGATAGGGGGAATGAGCAGTTCTTC
CASSLDRGNEQFF
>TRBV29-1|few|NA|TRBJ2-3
TGCAGCGTTTCATTTACAGATACGCAGTATTTT
CSVSFTDTQYF
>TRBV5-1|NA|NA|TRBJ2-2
TGCGCCAGCAGCCCCGGACGAGGGGCCGGGGAGCTGTTTTTT
CASSPGRGAGELFF
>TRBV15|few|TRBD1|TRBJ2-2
TGTGCCTCAAGCAGGACAGGGTCCACCCGGGAGCTGTTTTTT
CASSRTGSTRELFF
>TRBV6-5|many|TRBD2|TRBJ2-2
TGTGCCAGCAGTTACTTCCATGGACTAGCGGGGTACACCGGGGAGCTGTTTTTT
CASSYFHGLAGYTGELFF
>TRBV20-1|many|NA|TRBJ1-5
TGCAGTGCTAGAGATCTCGCGACAGCCCCCAGCAATCAGCCCCAGCATTTT
CSARDLATAPSNQPQHF
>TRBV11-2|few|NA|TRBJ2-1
TGTGCCAGCATCAAGTACGGGGGAAGTAGGCAAGGTGAGCAGTTCTTC
CASIKYGGSRQGEQFF
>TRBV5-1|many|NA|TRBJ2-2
TGCGCCAGCAGCTTGGTTGGAGGGCCTAACACCGGGGAGCTGTTTTTT
CASSLVGGPNTGELFF
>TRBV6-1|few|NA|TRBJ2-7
TGTGCCAGCACCCCCTGGTTGGGAGCGCCCTACGAGCAGTACTTC
CASTPWLGAPYEQYF
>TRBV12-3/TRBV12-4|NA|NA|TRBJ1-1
TGTGCCAGCACCGACCGAACGAACACTGAAGCTTTCTTT
CASTDRTNTEAFF
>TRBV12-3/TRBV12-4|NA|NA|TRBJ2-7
TGTGCCAGCAGTTTAGCTGAGAGGGGGATCGGCTACGAGCAGTACTTC
CASSLAERGIGYEQYF
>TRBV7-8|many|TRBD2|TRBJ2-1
TGTGCCAGCACCAAAACCGGGACTATTTACAATGAGCAGTTCTTC
CASTKTGTIYNEQFF
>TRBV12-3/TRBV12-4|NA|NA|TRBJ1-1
TGTGCCAGCAGGATCGACAGAGGCACTGAAGCTTTCTTT
CASRIDRGTEAFF
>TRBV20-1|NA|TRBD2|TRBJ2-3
TGCAGTGCTCCCCTAGCGGCAGATACGCAGTATTTT
CSAPLAADTQYF
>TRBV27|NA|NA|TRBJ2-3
TGTGCCAGCAGGGGGGGCTATGGTACGCAGTATTTT
CASRGGYGTQYF
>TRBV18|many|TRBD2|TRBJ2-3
TGTGCCACCAAACCAGCGGGAGGATTTACAGATACGCAGTATTTT
CATKPAGGFTDTQYF
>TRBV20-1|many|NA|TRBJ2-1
TGCAGTGCTAGCCCAGACCACCTTCTAGGGGGGAATGAGCAGTTCTTC
CSASPDHLLGGNEQFF
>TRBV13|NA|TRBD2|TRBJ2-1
TGTGCCAGCAGCTTTCTAGCGGGAGGTCAGTTCTTC
CASSFLAGGQFF
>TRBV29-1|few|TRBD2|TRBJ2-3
TGCAGCGTTCTACCCATGACTAGCGTGAACACAGATACGCAGTATTTT
CSVLPMTSVNTDTQYF
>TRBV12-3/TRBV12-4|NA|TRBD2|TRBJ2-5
TGTGCCAGCAGTCCCCGGACTAGCATGGGGACCCAGTACTTC
CASSPRTSMGTQYF
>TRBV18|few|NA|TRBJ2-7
TGTGCCAGCTCGAGGGGGACCGCCTACGAGCAGTACTTC
CASSRGTAYEQYF
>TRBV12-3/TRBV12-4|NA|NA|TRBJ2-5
TGTGCCAGCAGTCAAAACGAGGCCCAGTACTTC
CASSQNEAQYF
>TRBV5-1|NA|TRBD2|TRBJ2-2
TGCGCCAGCAGCATCGGGACTAGCGGGAAAGGCGGGGAGCTGTTTTTT
CASSIGTSGKGGELFF
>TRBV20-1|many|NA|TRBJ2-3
TGCAGTGCTTTTCGACCTTTCCCTAGCACAGATACGCAGTATTTT
CSAFRPFPSTDTQYF
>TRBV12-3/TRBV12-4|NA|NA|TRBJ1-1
TGTGCCAGCAGTTTAGCCGGGACTCCCGGCACTGAAGCTTTCTTT
CASSLAGTPGTEAFF
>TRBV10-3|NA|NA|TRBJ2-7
TGTGCCATCACACCTTCGGGTAGCTCCTACGAGCAGTACTTC
CAITPSGSSYEQYF
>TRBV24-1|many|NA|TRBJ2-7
TGTGCCACCAGTAGGATCTGGGGGTCTCGACCCTACGAGCAGTACTTC
CATSRIWGSRPYEQYF
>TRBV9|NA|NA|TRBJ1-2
TGTGCCAGCAGCGTAAGCGGCTCTAACTATGGCTACACCTTC
CASSVSGSNYGYTF
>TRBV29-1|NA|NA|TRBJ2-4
TGCAGCGTTGGCTTAGCCAAAAACATTCAGTACTTC
CSVGLAKNIQYF
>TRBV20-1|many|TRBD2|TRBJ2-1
TGCAGTGCTAGGACCACCCAAGAAGCGGGACGGTCGTCAAGCGAGCAGTTCTTC
CSARTTQEAGRSSSEQFF
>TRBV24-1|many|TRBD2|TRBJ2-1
TGTGCCACCAGTGATAGCGGGGGCTACAATGAGCAGTTCTTC
CATSDSGGYNEQFF
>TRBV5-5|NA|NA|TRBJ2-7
TGTGCCAGCAGCTTGGGGACTTTCTACGAGCAGTACTTC
CASSLGTFYEQYF
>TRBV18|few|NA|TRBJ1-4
TGTGCCAGCTCACCCGTAGAGGCCTCAAGCCCGGGAAAACTGTTTTTT
CASSPVEASSPGKLFF
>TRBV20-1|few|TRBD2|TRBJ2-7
TGCAGTGCTAGAGTTGCGGGGGGCCTATATTACGAGCAGTACTTC
CSARVAGGLYYEQYF
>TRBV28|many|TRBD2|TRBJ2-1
TGTGCCAGCATAAATAGCGGGAGATCTTTGAGAAATGAGCAGTTCTTC
CASINSGRSLRNEQFF
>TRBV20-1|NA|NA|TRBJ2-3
TGCAGTGCTAGAGTCAGGGGCGGGGATACGCAGTATTTT
CSARVRGGDTQYF
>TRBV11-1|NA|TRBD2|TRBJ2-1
TGTGCCAGCAGCACCCGGACTAGCGGGAGGGCCGCTGGGAATGAGCAGTTCTTC
CASSTRTSGRAAGNEQFF
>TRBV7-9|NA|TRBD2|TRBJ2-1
TGTGCCAGCAGCCTTACTAGCGGGGGCAATGAGCAGTTCTTC
CASSLTSGGNEQFF